A selection of T cell receptor beta chains follows, all from one sample in a study of CD8 T cells in Susac syndrome. TCRdb re-derived calls from the immunoSEQ multiplex PCR reads in MiXCR, one entry per CDR3 protein. The sample contains around 80,000 distinct CDR3 sequences, around 94% of which appear only once. The sequenced sample consisted of CD8+ T cells from PBMCs. The receptors originated from a human donor with Susac syndrome. Both conserved end residues are part of each CDR3. D genes are given only for firm matches. Rows give clone size only sometimes, using once, few, many, or a class for an expanded clone.

v_gene: TRBV2
abundance: NA
j_gene: TRBJ1-1
d_gene: NA
CDR3nt: TGTGCCAGCAGTGTGCGGGGCGGGAACACTGAAGCTTTCTTT
CDR3aa: CASSVRGGNTEAFF

v_gene: TRBV6-2/TRBV6-3
abundance: NA
j_gene: TRBJ2-3
d_gene: NA
CDR3nt: TGTGCCAGCAGTTACCAGGACCGCACAGATACGCAGTATTTT
CDR3aa: CASSYQDRTDTQYF

v_gene: TRBV7-2
abundance: NA
j_gene: TRBJ2-1
d_gene: NA
CDR3nt: TGTGCCAGCAGCTTACAGACTAACAATGAGCAGTTCTTC
CDR3aa: CASSLQTNNEQFF

v_gene: TRBV5-6
abundance: once
j_gene: TRBJ2-3
d_gene: TRBD1
CDR3nt: TGTGCCAGCAGCTCAGGACAGGGTGGAGATACGCAGTATTTT
CDR3aa: CASSSGQGGDTQYF

v_gene: TRBV6-4
abundance: NA
j_gene: TRBJ2-2
d_gene: TRBD2
CDR3nt: TGTGCCAGCGGGACCACTAGCGGACTCACCGGGGAGCTGTTTTTT
CDR3aa: CASGTTSGLTGELFF

v_gene: TRBV7-5
abundance: NA
j_gene: TRBJ2-7
d_gene: NA
CDR3nt: NA
CDR3aa: CISVPERLVGSYEQYF

v_gene: TRBV5-1
abundance: NA
j_gene: TRBJ1-1
d_gene: NA
CDR3nt: TGCGCCAGCAGCTTGGTATACAGGCTGAACACTGAAGCTTTCTTT
CDR3aa: CASSLVYRLNTEAFF

v_gene: TRBV2
abundance: NA
j_gene: TRBJ2-5
d_gene: NA
CDR3nt: TGTGCCAGCAGGGAACCCACAAGGGAAGAGACCCAGTACTTC
CDR3aa: CASREPTREETQYF

v_gene: TRBV4-1
abundance: NA
j_gene: TRBJ2-7
d_gene: NA
CDR3nt: TGCGCCAGCAGCCAAGGTATAACGAGGGAGCCACGGCAGTACTTC
CDR3aa: CASSQGITREPRQYF

v_gene: TRBV11-2
abundance: NA
j_gene: TRBJ2-5
d_gene: NA
CDR3nt: TGTGCCAGCAGCTTAGACGGGGGAATAGAGACCCAGTACTTC
CDR3aa: CASSLDGGIETQYF

v_gene: TRBV9
abundance: NA
j_gene: TRBJ2-3
d_gene: NA
CDR3nt: TGTGCCAGCAGCTCATGGGCAGATACGCAGTATTTT
CDR3aa: CASSSWADTQYF

v_gene: TRBV4-1
abundance: NA
j_gene: TRBJ1-2
d_gene: NA
CDR3nt: TGCGCCAGCAGCCAAGATGTGGAGGGTGCTAACTATGGCTACACCTTC
CDR3aa: CASSQDVEGANYGYTF

v_gene: TRBV29-1
abundance: NA
j_gene: TRBJ2-7
d_gene: TRBD1
CDR3nt: TGCAGCGTTGAAGACGGACAGGTCTCCGAGCAGTACTTC
CDR3aa: CSVEDGQVSEQYF

v_gene: TRBV14
abundance: NA
j_gene: TRBJ2-7
d_gene: NA
CDR3nt: TGTGCCAGCAGCCAAGTCTCCCAGAGATCCTACGAGCAGTACTTC
CDR3aa: CASSQVSQRSYEQYF

v_gene: TRBV5-1
abundance: NA
j_gene: TRBJ2-5
d_gene: NA
CDR3nt: TGCGCCAGCAGCTTGGATTTAGGTTCGCAAGAGACCCAGTACTTC
CDR3aa: CASSLDLGSQETQYF

v_gene: TRBV20-1
abundance: NA
j_gene: TRBJ1-5
d_gene: NA
CDR3nt: TGCAGTGCTAGAGAAAGTACTACAGGGCTCCCCCAGCATTTT
CDR3aa: CSARESTTGLPQHF

v_gene: TRBV2
abundance: NA
j_gene: TRBJ2-5
d_gene: NA
CDR3nt: TGTGCCAGCAGTGACCAGCGGACCGAGCGAGAGACCCAGTACTTC
CDR3aa: CASSDQRTERETQYF

v_gene: TRBV3-1
abundance: NA
j_gene: TRBJ1-4
d_gene: NA
CDR3nt: TGTGCCAGCAGCCAAACGGGGGGGTTCGGAGAAAAACTGTTTTTT
CDR3aa: CASSQTGGFGEKLFF

v_gene: TRBV25-1
abundance: NA
j_gene: TRBJ2-7
d_gene: NA
CDR3nt: TGTGCCAGCAGTGAAATAGGCTACTACGAGCAGTACTTC
CDR3aa: CASSEIGYYEQYF

v_gene: TRBV5-4
abundance: NA
j_gene: TRBJ2-1
d_gene: TRBD2
CDR3nt: TGTGCCAGCAGCCCGACTAGCGGCTCCTACAATGAGCAGTTCTTC
CDR3aa: CASSPTSGSYNEQFF

v_gene: TRBV7-9
abundance: NA
j_gene: TRBJ2-1
d_gene: NA
CDR3nt: TGTGCCAGCAGCTTAGATGGCTATGAGCAGTTCTTC
CDR3aa: CASSLDGYEQFF

v_gene: TRBV20-1
abundance: NA
j_gene: TRBJ2-3
d_gene: NA
CDR3nt: TGCAGTGCTACAGGCTACACAGATACGCAGTATTTT
CDR3aa: CSATGYTDTQYF

v_gene: TRBV5-1
abundance: NA
j_gene: TRBJ1-2
d_gene: NA
CDR3nt: TGCGCCAGCAGCTTACAGGGAACCTATGGCTACACCTTC
CDR3aa: CASSLQGTYGYTF

v_gene: TRBV29-1
abundance: NA
j_gene: TRBJ1-2
d_gene: NA
CDR3nt: TGCAGCGCCCCCAGGAGGGATAACTATGGCTACACCTTC
CDR3aa: CSAPRRDNYGYTF

v_gene: TRBV20-1
abundance: NA
j_gene: TRBJ2-7
d_gene: TRBD1
CDR3nt: TGCAGTGCTAACGACAGGGAACGCCCCTACGAGCAGTACTTC
CDR3aa: CSANDRERPYEQYF

v_gene: TRBV2
abundance: once
j_gene: TRBJ1-5
d_gene: NA
CDR3nt: TGTGCCAGCAGTGAAGGGCTTGTGACTAATCAGCCCCAGCATTTT
CDR3aa: CASSEGLVTNQPQHF

v_gene: TRBV2
abundance: NA
j_gene: TRBJ2-3
d_gene: NA
CDR3nt: TGTGCCAGCAGTGAAGGGCACAGGGACACAGATACGCAGTATTTT
CDR3aa: CASSEGHRDTDTQYF

v_gene: TRBV13
abundance: NA
j_gene: TRBJ2-6
d_gene: NA
CDR3nt: TGTGCCAGCAGCTTAGTACAAGGGTTTAGCTCTGGGGCCAACGTCCTGACTTTC
CDR3aa: CASSLVQGFSSGANVLTF

v_gene: TRBV12-3/TRBV12-4
abundance: NA
j_gene: TRBJ2-5
d_gene: NA
CDR3nt: TGTGCCAGCAGTTCGCGAAGAGACTCGACCCGGGAGACCCAGTACTTC
CDR3aa: CASSSRRDSTRETQYF

v_gene: TRBV24-1
abundance: NA
j_gene: TRBJ2-2
d_gene: NA
CDR3nt: TGTGCCACCAGTGATTTGCTGGGAAACGCCGGGGAGCTGTTTTTT
CDR3aa: CATSDLLGNAGELFF

v_gene: TRBV3-1
abundance: NA
j_gene: TRBJ1-3
d_gene: NA
CDR3nt: TGTGCCAGCAGCCAAGATCTCGGCCGCTACTCTGGAAACACCATATATTTT
CDR3aa: CASSQDLGRYSGNTIYF

v_gene: TRBV10-3
abundance: NA
j_gene: TRBJ1-6
d_gene: NA
CDR3nt: TGTGCCATCAGTGACGGGGGGAATTCACCCCTCCACTTT
CDR3aa: CAISDGGNSPLHF

v_gene: TRBV4-1
abundance: few
j_gene: TRBJ2-7
d_gene: NA
CDR3nt: TGCGCTAGCAGCCAACTAGACAGCTACGAGCAGTACTTC
CDR3aa: CASSQLDSYEQYF

v_gene: TRBV5-1
abundance: once
j_gene: TRBJ2-3
d_gene: NA
CDR3nt: TGCGCCAGCAGCTTGGCCCCTGCCAGAAGCACAGATACGCAGTATTTT
CDR3aa: CASSLAPARSTDTQYF

v_gene: TRBV2
abundance: once
j_gene: TRBJ1-5
d_gene: NA
CDR3nt: TGTGCCAGCAGTGAGGGCAGCCCCAATCAGCCCCAGCATTTT
CDR3aa: CASSEGSPNQPQHF

v_gene: TRBV30
abundance: NA
j_gene: TRBJ2-7
d_gene: NA
CDR3nt: TGTGCCTGGAGGGCAACAGGTTCCTACGAGCAGTACTTC
CDR3aa: CAWRATGSYEQYF

v_gene: TRBV7-9
abundance: NA
j_gene: TRBJ1-2
d_gene: NA
CDR3nt: TGTGCCAGCAGCCGGGGTCGGGACGGCTACACCTTC
CDR3aa: CASSRGRDGYTF

v_gene: TRBV20-1
abundance: once
j_gene: TRBJ1-2
d_gene: NA
CDR3nt: TGCAGTGCTAGAGATACGGGGAGGGACGGCTATGGCTACACCTTC
CDR3aa: CSARDTGRDGYGYTF

v_gene: TRBV7-6
abundance: NA
j_gene: TRBJ2-5
d_gene: TRBD2
CDR3nt: TGTGCCAGCAGCTTCCGGGAGGTCGGTCGGACCCAGTACTTC
CDR3aa: CASSFREVGRTQYF

v_gene: TRBV7-8
abundance: NA
j_gene: TRBJ1-2
d_gene: TRBD1
CDR3nt: TGTGCCAGCAGCGCCAGGGGGCTAAAAGGCTACACCTTC
CDR3aa: CASSARGLKGYTF

v_gene: TRBV12-3/TRBV12-4
abundance: NA
j_gene: TRBJ1-1
d_gene: TRBD1
CDR3nt: TGTGCCAGCAGTCGGACAGGGTGGAACACTGAAGCTTTCTTT
CDR3aa: CASSRTGWNTEAFF

v_gene: TRBV2
abundance: NA
j_gene: TRBJ2-7
d_gene: TRBD1
CDR3nt: TGTGCCAGCTCCGGGACAGGGACTGACGAGCAGTACTTC
CDR3aa: CASSGTGTDEQYF

v_gene: TRBV27
abundance: NA
j_gene: TRBJ2-5
d_gene: TRBD1
CDR3nt: TGTGCCAGCAGTGCTTGGGACAGGGAAGAGACCCAGTACTTC
CDR3aa: CASSAWDREETQYF

v_gene: TRBV12-5
abundance: NA
j_gene: TRBJ2-7
d_gene: TRBD2
CDR3nt: TGTGCTAGTGGTTTTGGTCGGAGGGAGGGGTCCTACGAGCAGTACTTC
CDR3aa: CASGFGRREGSYEQYF

v_gene: TRBV7-9
abundance: once
j_gene: TRBJ2-3
d_gene: TRBD1
CDR3nt: TGTGCCAGCAGCCCCCGGGACAGGGGGCAGACAGATACGCAGTATTTT
CDR3aa: CASSPRDRGQTDTQYF

v_gene: TRBV7-6
abundance: once
j_gene: TRBJ2-7
d_gene: TRBD2
CDR3nt: TGTGCCAGCAGCGCCTTAGCGGGGGCCTCCTACGAGCAGTACTTC
CDR3aa: CASSALAGASYEQYF

v_gene: TRBV5-1
abundance: NA
j_gene: TRBJ2-5
d_gene: TRBD1
CDR3nt: TGCGCCAGCAGCCAGGCAGGGGGCCTTCAAGAGACCCAGTACTTC
CDR3aa: CASSQAGGLQETQYF

v_gene: TRBV4-1
abundance: NA
j_gene: TRBJ2-5
d_gene: NA
CDR3nt: TGCGCCAGCAGCCGGGCAGGGACGTCAGAGACCCAGTACTTC
CDR3aa: CASSRAGTSETQYF

v_gene: TRBV20-1
abundance: NA
j_gene: TRBJ1-2
d_gene: NA
CDR3nt: TGCAGTGCAAAGTCCCTTAGGGACACTTCTTATGGCTACACCTTC
CDR3aa: CSAKSLRDTSYGYTF

v_gene: TRBV14
abundance: NA
j_gene: TRBJ2-5
d_gene: NA
CDR3nt: TGTGCCAGCAGCCGGGCTTTTACAGTTCAAGAGACCCAGTACTTC
CDR3aa: CASSRAFTVQETQYF